Listed below are T cell receptor beta chains from one sample, sequenced in a study of T cells in Graves' hyperthyroidism and ophthalmopathy. TCRdb redid the calling of the multiplex PCR reads with MiXCR, one entry per CDR3 protein. The sample carries a few hundred thousand distinct CDR3 sequences, approximately 44% recorded once. The sample comprised peripheral blood or thyroid tissue (not recorded which). Receptor source: a woman aged 18-30 years with Graves' hyperthyroidism. CDR3s include the opening cysteine and the closing phenylalanine or tryptophan. Fields, in order: clone size, D gene, J gene, V gene, CDR3 DNA, CDR3 protein. D genes are given only for firm matches. Expanded clones get a size class; other rows say once, few or many, or leave the size out.

abundance: few; d_gene: -; j_gene: TRBJ1-5; v_gene: TRBV7-8; CDR3nt: TGTGCCAGTAGTATAGCCTCAGTTAGCAATCAGCCCCAGCATTTT; CDR3aa: CASSIASVSNQPQHF
abundance: -; d_gene: -; j_gene: TRBJ1-2; v_gene: TRBV9; CDR3nt: TGTGCCAGCAGCACGCAAACTGACTATGGCTACACCTTC; CDR3aa: CASSTQTDYGYTF
abundance: few; d_gene: TRBD2; j_gene: TRBJ2-7; v_gene: TRBV2; CDR3nt: TGTGCCAGCAGTTTGTCAGCGGGAGGGCAGCAGTACTTC; CDR3aa: CASSLSAGGQQYF
abundance: -; d_gene: -; j_gene: TRBJ1-2; v_gene: TRBV19; CDR3nt: TGTGCCAGTAAGGTTGATGGGGCAGGGTCTAACTATGGCTACACCTTC; CDR3aa: CASKVDGAGSNYGYTF
abundance: -; d_gene: -; j_gene: TRBJ1-4; v_gene: TRBV2; CDR3nt: TGTGCCAGCAGGGATAGGTGGGGTAATGAAAAACTGTTTTTT; CDR3aa: CASRDRWGNEKLFF
abundance: -; d_gene: TRBD2; j_gene: TRBJ2-7; v_gene: TRBV19; CDR3nt: TGTGCCACTAGCGGGGTCTTCTACGAGCAGTACTTC; CDR3aa: CATSGVFYEQYF
abundance: once; d_gene: -; j_gene: TRBJ2-7; v_gene: TRBV5-1; CDR3nt: TGCGCCAGCAGCCTGGGTAGCGTTACCTACGAGCAGTACTTC; CDR3aa: CASSLGSVTYEQYF
abundance: many; d_gene: -; j_gene: TRBJ2-2; v_gene: TRBV7-9; CDR3nt: TGTGCCAGCAGCTTAGTAGCGGTCACCGGGGAGCTGTTTTTT; CDR3aa: CASSLVAVTGELFF
abundance: many; d_gene: -; j_gene: TRBJ1-2; v_gene: TRBV29-1; CDR3nt: TGCAGCGCCTGGACAGACTATGGCTACACCTTC; CDR3aa: CSAWTDYGYTF
abundance: many; d_gene: -; j_gene: TRBJ1-4; v_gene: TRBV2; CDR3nt: TGTGCCAGCGATGGGGCAACTAATGAAAAACTGTTTTTT; CDR3aa: CASDGATNEKLFF
abundance: few; d_gene: TRBD2; j_gene: TRBJ2-3; v_gene: TRBV20-1; CDR3nt: TGCAGTGGACTAGCGGGCACAGATACGCAGTATTTT; CDR3aa: CSGLAGTDTQYF
abundance: -; d_gene: -; j_gene: TRBJ2-2; v_gene: TRBV6-1; CDR3nt: TGTGCCAGTTACACCGGGGAGCTGTTTTTT; CDR3aa: CASYTGELFF
abundance: -; d_gene: -; j_gene: TRBJ1-5; v_gene: TRBV10-3; CDR3nt: TGTGCCACCCAGGCGGGGGAGCGGCCCCAGCATTTT; CDR3aa: CATQAGERPQHF
abundance: -; d_gene: TRBD1; j_gene: TRBJ1-2; v_gene: TRBV19; CDR3nt: TGTGCCAGTAACTTGGACAGGACAGGGAATGGCTACACCTTC; CDR3aa: CASNLDRTGNGYTF
abundance: -; d_gene: -; j_gene: TRBJ1-2; v_gene: TRBV20-1; CDR3nt: TGCAGTGCTGGGCAGGGCCTTAACTATGGCTACACCTTC; CDR3aa: CSAGQGLNYGYTF
abundance: -; d_gene: -; j_gene: TRBJ1-5; v_gene: TRBV29-1; CDR3nt: TGCAGCGTTGTTTCCGGGTCCCGCATCCCCCAGCATTTT; CDR3aa: CSVVSGSRIPQHF
abundance: many; d_gene: -; j_gene: TRBJ2-7; v_gene: TRBV7-2; CDR3nt: TGTGCCAGCAGCTCACATCGAGGGGCCTACGAGCAGTACTTC; CDR3aa: CASSSHRGAYEQYF
abundance: -; d_gene: -; j_gene: TRBJ2-2; v_gene: TRBV29-1; CDR3nt: TGCAGCGTTGATCGCAGGGCAAGCTCGGAGCTGTTTTTT; CDR3aa: CSVDRRASSELFF
abundance: few; d_gene: -; j_gene: TRBJ2-2; v_gene: TRBV29-1; CDR3nt: TGCAGCGACAGACTAGGGGCGGCCGGGGAGCTGTTTTTT; CDR3aa: CSDRLGAAGELFF
abundance: -; d_gene: TRBD2; j_gene: TRBJ2-6; v_gene: TRBV19; CDR3nt: TGTGCCAGCAGTCCCCGACTAGCGGTCTACTCTGGGGCCAACGTCCTGACTTTC; CDR3aa: CASSPRLAVYSGANVLTF
abundance: few; d_gene: -; j_gene: TRBJ2-5; v_gene: TRBV20-1; CDR3nt: TGCAGTGCTAGAGATACCCAGGGCCAGCTCCAAGAGACCCAGTACTTC; CDR3aa: CSARDTQGQLQETQYF
abundance: -; d_gene: -; j_gene: TRBJ1-6; v_gene: TRBV7-2; CDR3nt: TGTGCCAGCAGCTCGGATCCCGTGGGTTCACCCCTCCACTTT; CDR3aa: CASSSDPVGSPLHF
abundance: -; d_gene: TRBD2; j_gene: TRBJ2-5; v_gene: TRBV20-1; CDR3nt: TGCAGTGCTAGAGATAGACTAGCGGGCCTCCAAGAGACCCAGTACTTC; CDR3aa: CSARDRLAGLQETQYF
abundance: once; d_gene: -; j_gene: TRBJ1-1; v_gene: TRBV5-1; CDR3nt: TGCGCCAGCAGCTTGGAGCAGGGTGGGGGCACTGAAGCTTTCTTT; CDR3aa: CASSLEQGGGTEAFF